This entry lists 3 T cell receptor beta chains sequenced from one sample in a study of T cell changes during pregnancy in multiple sclerosis. Produced via immunoSEQ multiplex PCR; TCRdb's table is partial and in-frame only. The data hold fewer than 35,000 clones, with about 88% observed a single time. The input for sequencing was CD4+ T cells from peripheral blood mononuclear cells, taken in the second trimester of pregnancy. All receptors come from a female donor in good health, enrolled as a control in a pregnancy study.

The gene calls are TRBV6-4 and TRBJ2-5; 12 nucleotides agree with TRBD2. From germline, CDR1 is MRHNA and CDR2 SNTAGT. After removal of 4 bases from V and 2 bases from J, the junction contained 5 bases not matched to a gene. This CDR3 is built from 16 residues. CDR3 coding DNA: TGTGCCAGCAGTGTCGGACTAGCGGGGACTCAAGAGACCCAGTACTTC. This translates into CASSVGLAGTQETQYF.

The J gene is TRBJ1-1, the V gene TRBV19, with 8 bases aligning to TRBD1. Per the germline V gene, CDR1 is LNHDA and CDR2 is SQIVND (reference sequence). With V trimmed by 3 bases and J by 11 bases, 5 bases remained unmatched. The length of the CDR3 is 12 residues. The CDR3 protein is CASSILDRVAFF. CDR3 bases: TGTGCCAGTAGTATCCTGGACAGGGTGGCTTTCTTT. The variable domain in full, with the rest retrieved from reference TRBV19 and TRBJ1-1, is DGGITQSPKYLFRKEGQNVTLSCEQNLNHDAMYWYRQDPGQGLRLIYYSQIVNDFQKGDIAEGYSVSREKKESFPLTVTSAQKNPTAFYLCASSILDRVAFFGQGTRLTVV.

The rearrangement uses TRBV21-1 and TRBJ1-3; the DNA was not compared with TRBD1, the D call given in the table. TRBV21-1 is listed as a pseudogene. This CDR3 region has 17 residues. CDR3 sequence: CASSKGSQGAAGNTIYF. CDR3 bases: TGTGCCAGCAGCAAAGGGTCCCAGGGGGCGGCTGGAAACACCATATATTTT.